The 21 T cell receptor beta chains below come from one sample, sequenced in a study of cytomegalovirus exposure and HLA in healthy donors. 60 Vbeta and 13 Jbeta primers were used in PCR. Sequenced by immunoSEQ multiplex PCR; TCRdb stores in-frame clones only, minus some. The sample contains about 140,000 clones, 70% to 80% of which appear only once. Sequencing used PBMCs. The receptors stem from a female donor in good health and CMV-seropositive.

V usage is TRBV6-1 and J usage is TRBJ2-5, with D perhaps matching TRBD2 (6 bases). This CDR3 spans 15 amino acids. The ends were cut back, 3 bases at V and 3 bases at J, with 14 bases in the middle. The V gene's germline CDR1 is MNHNS and CDR2 SASEGT. CDR3 in amino acids: CASSELGGLEETQYF. The CDR3 bases are TGTGCCAGCAGTGAGTTGGGGGGTTTGGAAGAGACCCAGTACTTC.

The rearrangement joins TRBV30 to TRBJ1-5, with 8 nucleotides matching TRBD1. This CDR3 contains 15 residues. From germline, CDR1 is GTSNPN and CDR2 SVGIG (reference sequence). Trimming cost V 5 bases and J 2 bases; bases outside gene matches: 8. Here the CDR3 reads CAWGLGQGGNQPQHF. The CDR3 DNA reads TGTGCCTGGGGACTTGGACAGGGCGGCAATCAGCCCCAGCATTTT.

The rearrangement uses TRBV10-1 and TRBJ1-1; TRBD1 agrees at 8 bases. Germline values: CDR1 WNHNN, CDR2 SYGVQD (reference sequence). V was pared by 4 bases and J by 3 bases, with 7 bases of the junction left unmatched. This CDR3 contains 15 residues. The CDR3 protein is CASSARDRTHTEAFF. The CDR3 DNA sequence: TGCGCCAGCAGTGCCCGGGACAGGACGCACACTGAAGCTTTCTTT.

The V call is TRBV6-5, the J call TRBJ2-3; 10 nucleotides line up with TRBD2. The V and J ends lost 7 bases and 6 bases, in that order; junction bases with no gene match: 4. Germline V lookup: CDR1 MNHEY, CDR2 SVGAGI. CDR3 length equals 13 residues. Here the CDR3 DNA reads TGTGCCAGCAACAAGCGGGAGGGGGATACGCAGTATTTT. Translated, it gives CASNKREGDTQYF.

The V call is TRBV4-1, the J call TRBJ2-3, with 7 bases matching TRBD2. Germline V lookup: CDR1 MGHRA, CDR2 YSYEKL. The V gene end was trimmed by 1 base and the J gene end by 2 bases; junction bases not matched to a gene: 3. The CDR3 consists of 15 residues. The chain's CDR3 is CASSQGGGTTDTQYF. The CDR3 DNA is TGCGCCAGCAGCCAAGGCGGGGGTACCACAGATACGCAGTATTTT.

CDR3 DNA sequence: TGTGCCAGCAGCCCATTCTCCGGGATAAGACCCCCAAATAATTCACCCCTCCACTTT. Protein: CASSPFSGIRPPNNSPLHF. The chain employs TRBV7-9 and TRBJ1-6; D not certain. Trimming left V 5 bases short and J 5 bases short, with 25 bases between. The germline gives CDR1 SEHNR, CDR2 FQNEAQ (reference sequence). This CDR3 region has 19 residues.

The V and J genes are TRBV6-5 and TRBJ1-2; D gene ambiguous. V was clipped by 4 bases and J by 6 bases, with 15 bases between them. Germline values: CDR1 MNHEY, CDR2 SVGAGI. The CDR3 is made up of 14 amino acids. CDR3 coding DNA: TGTGCCAGCAGTTCCATCTGGGAGATAGATGGCTACACCTTC. This codes for CASSSIWEIDGYTF.

This clone was seen once. The rearrangement joins TRBV29-1 to TRBJ2-3; 14 bases map to TRBD2. There are 16 residues in the CDR3. V dropped 1 base and J dropped 6; count of bases not matched to a gene: 6. Per the germline V gene, CDR1 is SQVTM and CDR2 is ANQGSEA. CDR3 sequence reads: CSVEGGLAGAYDTQYF. For the CDR3, the DNA is TGCAGCGTTGAAGGGGGACTAGCGGGAGCGTACGATACGCAGTATTTT.

The chain combines TRBV7-9 with TRBJ2-1; 7 bases map to TRBD1. The CDR3 sequence is 12 residues long. CDR1 is SEHNR, CDR2 FQNEAQ, per germline (reference sequence). With 2 bases clipped from V and 15 bases from J, the junction kept 7 bases outside the gene matches. The CDR3 protein is CASSLMGDSLFF. The CDR3, as DNA: TGTGCCAGCAGCTTAATGGGGGACAGCCTGTTCTTC.

The gene calls are TRBV4-1 and TRBJ2-1, with 10 bases lining up with TRBD2. After removal of 4 bases from V and 4 bases from J, the junction contained 7 bases not matched to a gene. Germline CDR1 and CDR2: MGHRA and YSYEKL. This CDR3 has 16 residues. The CDR3 loop is CASSLNLAGVYNEQFF. For the CDR3, the DNA is TGCGCCAGCAGCCTCAACCTAGCGGGAGTTTACAATGAGCAGTTCTTC.

The chain uses TRBV7-8 and TRBJ2-2; D is possibly TRBD2 (6 bases). Trimming left V 8 bases short and J 5 bases short, with 6 bases between. Germline V gives CDR1 SGHVS, CDR2 FQNEAQ. This CDR3 has 11 residues. The CDR3 loop is CASRGTGELFF. The CDR3 DNA reads TGTGCCAGCCGGGGGACCGGGGAGCTGTTTTTT.

V usage is TRBV19 and J usage is TRBJ1-3, with D possibly being TRBD1 (5 bases). CDR1 is LNHDA, CDR2 SQIVND, per germline (reference sequence). The V end lost 7 bases, the J end lost 8 bases, and 21 bases lay between the germline ends. The CDR3 extends over 15 amino acids. The CDR3 DNA sequence: TGTGCCAGTACCTGGGGCGGGAGTCGAGGAGACACCATATATTTT. Its translation: CASTWGGSRGDTIYF.

This sequence joins TRBV4-1 and TRBJ1-1; the D is unclear. V gave up 1 base and J gave up 0 bases, with 12 bases separating them. The CDR3 is made up of 16 amino acids. Germline V CDR1 and CDR2: MGHRA, YSYEKL. In nucleotides, the CDR3 is TGCGCCAGCAGCCAAGGCAGGCGAGTCATGAACACTGAAGCTTTCTTT. Its protein is CASSQGRRVMNTEAFF.

This clone was detected only a few times. V gene TRBV5-4 combines with J gene TRBJ2-7, with 8 bases lining up with TRBD1. The CDR3 totals 17 residues. Looked up from germline, CDR1 is SGHNT and CDR2 is YYREEE (reference sequence). V was pared by 3 bases and J by 2 bases, with 13 bases of the junction left unmatched. CDR3 amino acids: CASSSGRDRSFTYEQYF. CDR3 nucleotides: TGTGCCAGCAGCTCCGGCAGGGACAGGTCCTTCACCTACGAGCAGTACTTC.

The CDR3 region is CASSLTGSMNTEAFF. The CDR3 region has the DNA TGTGCCAGCAGCTTGACAGGGTCCATGAACACTGAAGCTTTCTTT. The chain combines TRBV7-3 with TRBJ1-1, with TRBD1 matching 7 bases. Germline V CDR1 and CDR2: SGHTA, FQGTGA. The trim removed 3 bases at V and 0 bases at J, leaving 4 bases unmatched. The CDR3 loop spans 15 amino acids.

Details on this clone: The sample carries other DNA sequences with the same CDR3. The chain recombines TRBV7-3 with TRBJ2-1; the match to TRBD2 covers 10 bases. Germline-derived CDR1 and CDR2 are SGHTA and FQGTGA. Trimming removed 2 bases from V and 2 bases from J; junction bases left unmatched: 0. This CDR3 has 15 residues. In DNA form, the CDR3 reads TGTGCCAGCAGCTTAGGACTAGCGGCCTACAATGAGCAGTTCTTC. This translates into CASSLGLAAYNEQFF. The full variable domain, in which reference TRBV7-3 and TRBJ2-1 provide the parts outside the CDR3, is GAGVSQTPSNKVTEKGKYVELRCDPISGHTALYWYRQSLGQGPEFLIYFQGTGAADDSGLPNDRFFAVRPEGSVSTLKIQRTERGDSAVYLCASSLGLAAYNEQFFGPGTRLTVL.

The V call is TRBV7-3, the J call TRBJ2-7; the match to TRBD1 covers 9 bases. This CDR3 spans 15 amino acids. V dropped 5 bases and J dropped 3; count of bases not matched to a gene: 8. CDR1 and CDR2 (germline): SGHTA, FQGTGA. As DNA, the CDR3 is TGTGCCAGCAGCCGGGGGGACAGGGATTTCTACGAGCAGTACTTC. Translation gives CASSRGDRDFYEQYF.

The chain employs TRBV5-1 and TRBJ2-1; 14 positions agree with TRBD2. Per the germline V gene, CDR1 is SGHRS and CDR2 is YFSETQ. This CDR3 region has 16 residues. V was clipped by 0 bases and J by 9 bases; unmatched bases: 5. The CDR3 spells CASSLVGTSGSSEQFF. The CDR3 DNA reads TGCGCCAGCAGCTTGGTCGGGACTAGCGGGAGTAGTGAGCAGTTCTTC.

The chain uses TRBV7-8 and TRBJ2-7, with 7 bases aligning to TRBD1. The CDR3 loop spans 15 amino acids. V trimming: 0 bases; J trimming: 3 bases; junction bases outside the gene matches: 5. CDR1 and CDR2 (germline): SGHVS, FQNEAQ. This CDR3 is CASSLAGDSFYEQYF. DNA of the CDR3: TGTGCCAGCAGCTTAGCGGGGGACAGCTTCTACGAGCAGTACTTC.

Only a few counts were recorded for this clone. The chain uses TRBV6-5 and TRBJ2-3, with a tentative D call TRBD1 (5 bases). This CDR3 is built from 15 residues. Trimming removed 7 bases at V and 1 base at J, with 15 bases between. CDR1 and CDR2 from the germline V gene are MNHEY and SVGAGI. The CDR3 here is CASTGRATGTDTQYF. CDR3 nucleotide sequence: TGTGCCAGCACCGGCAGGGCCACAGGCACAGATACGCAGTATTTT.

Regarding this clone: Because the CDR3's place on the DNA is in doubt, the DNA is left out and the CDR3 is given as listed by TCRdb. The V gene is TRBV12-1, the J gene TRBJ2-7; the table's D call of TRBD1 was not tested on the DNA. TRBV12-1 is described as a pseudogene. Ends included, the CDR3 has 19 residues. Here the CDR3 reads CASSPVWGLGAYSSYEQYF.